Below, one T cell receptor beta chain is given with its context. This specimen comes from a study of blood T cell repertoires in COVID-19. Sequencing was performed with immunoSEQ multiplex PCR; in TCRdb, only in-frame clones are kept and a portion is missing. Counted here are approximately 250,000 clones, roughly 81% occurring once; the ten biggest clones make up about 1%. V gave up 5 bases and J gave up 1 base, with 16 bases separating them. The germline V gene encodes CDR1 SGHDT and CDR2 YYEEEE. The CDR3 sequence is 16 residues long. The receptor's source is a man aged 35-49 years with acute or convalescent COVID-19. The chain joins TRBV5-6 to TRBJ1-5; no firm D call. Source material: peripheral blood. Written as DNA, the CDR3 is TGTGCCAGCAGTCGCGAGGGAGGACTCAGCAATCAGCCCCAGCATTTT. This sequence encodes CASSREGGLSNQPQHF.